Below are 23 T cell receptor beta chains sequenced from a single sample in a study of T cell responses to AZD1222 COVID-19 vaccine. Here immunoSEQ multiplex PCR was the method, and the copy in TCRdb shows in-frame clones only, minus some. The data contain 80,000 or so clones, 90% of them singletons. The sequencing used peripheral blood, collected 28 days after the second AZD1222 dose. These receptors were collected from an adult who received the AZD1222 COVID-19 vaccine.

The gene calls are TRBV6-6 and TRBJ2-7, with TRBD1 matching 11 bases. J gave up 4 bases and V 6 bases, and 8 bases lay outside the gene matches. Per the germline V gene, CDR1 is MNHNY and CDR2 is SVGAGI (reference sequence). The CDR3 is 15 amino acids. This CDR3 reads CASRPGTGGLYEQYF. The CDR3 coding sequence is TGTGCCAGCAGACCCGGGACAGGGGGGTTATACGAGCAGTACTTC.

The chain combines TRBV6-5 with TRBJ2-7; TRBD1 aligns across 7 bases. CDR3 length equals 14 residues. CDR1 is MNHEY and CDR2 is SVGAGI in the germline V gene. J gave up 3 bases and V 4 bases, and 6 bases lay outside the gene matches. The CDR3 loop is CASSSDGTDYEQYF. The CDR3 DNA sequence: TGTGCCAGCAGTTCCGACGGGACAGACTACGAGCAGTACTTC.

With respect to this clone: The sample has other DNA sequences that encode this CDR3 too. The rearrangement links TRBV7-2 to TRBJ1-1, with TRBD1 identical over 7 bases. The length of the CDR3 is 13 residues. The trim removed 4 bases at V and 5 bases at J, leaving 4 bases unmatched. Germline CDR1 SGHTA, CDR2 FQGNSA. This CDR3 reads CASSSGGGTEAFF. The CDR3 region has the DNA TGTGCCAGCAGCTCAGGGGGGGGAACTGAAGCTTTCTTT.

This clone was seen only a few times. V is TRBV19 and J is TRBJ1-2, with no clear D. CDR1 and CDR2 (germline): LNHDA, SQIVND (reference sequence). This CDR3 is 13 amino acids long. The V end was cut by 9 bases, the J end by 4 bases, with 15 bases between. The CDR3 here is CASHSTRGYGYTF. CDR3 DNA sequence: TGTGCCAGCCACTCGACCCGGGGCTATGGCTACACCTTC.

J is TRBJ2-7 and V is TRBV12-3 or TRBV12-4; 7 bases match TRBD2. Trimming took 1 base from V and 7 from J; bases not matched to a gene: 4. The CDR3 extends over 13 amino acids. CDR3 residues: CASSLGGRGEQYF. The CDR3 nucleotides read TGTGCCAGCAGTTTAGGCGGGAGAGGGGAGCAGTACTTC.

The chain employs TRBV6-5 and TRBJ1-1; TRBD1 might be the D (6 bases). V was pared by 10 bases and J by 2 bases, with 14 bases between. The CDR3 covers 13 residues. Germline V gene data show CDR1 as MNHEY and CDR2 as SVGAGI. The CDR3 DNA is TGTGCCACCCACAGGGTTGGAAACACTGAAGCTTTCTTT. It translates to CATHRVGNTEAFF.

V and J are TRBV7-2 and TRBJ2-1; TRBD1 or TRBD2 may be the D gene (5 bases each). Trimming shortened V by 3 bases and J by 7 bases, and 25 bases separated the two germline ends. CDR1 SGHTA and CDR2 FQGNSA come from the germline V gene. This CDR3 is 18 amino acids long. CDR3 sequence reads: CASSFTTPGTAFENEQFF. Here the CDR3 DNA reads TGTGCCAGCAGCTTTACTACTCCCGGGACCGCCTTTGAGAATGAGCAGTTCTTC.

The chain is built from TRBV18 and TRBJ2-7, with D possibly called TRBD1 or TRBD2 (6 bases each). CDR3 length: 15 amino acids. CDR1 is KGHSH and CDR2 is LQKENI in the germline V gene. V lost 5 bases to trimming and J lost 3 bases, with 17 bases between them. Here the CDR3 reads CASSIPGGGGYEQYF. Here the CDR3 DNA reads TGTGCCAGCTCAATCCCCGGGGGCGGCGGCTACGAGCAGTACTTC.

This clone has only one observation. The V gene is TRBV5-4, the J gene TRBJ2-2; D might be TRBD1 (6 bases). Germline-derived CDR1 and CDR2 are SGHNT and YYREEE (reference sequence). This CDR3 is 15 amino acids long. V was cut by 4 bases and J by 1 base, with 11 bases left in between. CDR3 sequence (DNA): TGTGCCAGCAGCCCCAGGGGACGGAACACCGGGGAGCTGTTTTTT. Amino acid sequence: CASSPRGRNTGELFF.

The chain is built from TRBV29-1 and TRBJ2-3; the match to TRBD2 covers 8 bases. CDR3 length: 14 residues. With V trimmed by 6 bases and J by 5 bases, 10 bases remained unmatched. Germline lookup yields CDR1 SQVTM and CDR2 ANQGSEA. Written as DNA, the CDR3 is TGCAGCGTAACCGTAGCGGGGCGTAGAGATACGCAGTATTTT. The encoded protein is CSVTVAGRRDTQYF.

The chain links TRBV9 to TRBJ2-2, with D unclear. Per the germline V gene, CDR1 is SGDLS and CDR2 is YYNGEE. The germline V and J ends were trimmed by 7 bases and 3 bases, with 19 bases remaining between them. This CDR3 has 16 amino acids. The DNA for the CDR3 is TGTGCCAGCGACCTCGGTACAGTTTCGGACACCGGGGAGCTGTTTTTT. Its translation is CASDLGTVSDTGELFF.

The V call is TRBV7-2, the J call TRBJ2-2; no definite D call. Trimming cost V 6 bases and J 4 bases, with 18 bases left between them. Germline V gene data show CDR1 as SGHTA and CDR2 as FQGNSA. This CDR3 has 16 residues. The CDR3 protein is CASSPSQGLFTGELFF. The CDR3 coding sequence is TGTGCCAGCAGTCCTTCACAAGGGCTCTTCACCGGGGAGCTGTTTTTT. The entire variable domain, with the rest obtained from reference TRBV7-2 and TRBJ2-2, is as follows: GAGVSQSPSNKVTEKGKDVELRCDPISGHTALYWYRQSLGQGLEFLIYFQGNSAPDKSGLPSDRFSAERTGGSVSTLTIQRTQQEDSAVYLCASSPSQGLFTGELFFGEGSRLTVL.

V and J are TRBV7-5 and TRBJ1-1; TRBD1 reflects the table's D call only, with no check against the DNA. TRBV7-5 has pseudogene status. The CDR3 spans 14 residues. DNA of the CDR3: TGTGCCAGAAGCTTAGGGCTGCTGAACACTGAAGCTTTCTTT. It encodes CARSLGLLNTEAFF.

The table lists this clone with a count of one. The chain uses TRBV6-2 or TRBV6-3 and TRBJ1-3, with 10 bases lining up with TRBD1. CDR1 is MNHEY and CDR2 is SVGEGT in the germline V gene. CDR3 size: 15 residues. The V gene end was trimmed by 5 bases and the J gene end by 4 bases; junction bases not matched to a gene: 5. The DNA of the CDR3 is TGTGCCAGCAGTCGACAGGGGGCCACGGGAAACACCATATATTTT. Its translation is CASSRQGATGNTIYF.

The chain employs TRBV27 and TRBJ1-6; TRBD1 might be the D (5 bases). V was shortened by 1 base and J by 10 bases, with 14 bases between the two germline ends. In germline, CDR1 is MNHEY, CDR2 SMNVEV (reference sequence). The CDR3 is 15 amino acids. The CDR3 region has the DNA TGTGCCAGCAGTTTATTAGGGCAGGGCGGCTCACCCCTCCACTTT. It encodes CASSLLGQGGSPLHF.

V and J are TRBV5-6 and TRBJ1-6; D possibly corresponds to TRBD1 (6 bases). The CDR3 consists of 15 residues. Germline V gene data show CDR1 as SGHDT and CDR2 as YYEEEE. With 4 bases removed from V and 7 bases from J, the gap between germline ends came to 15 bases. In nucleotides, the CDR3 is TGTGCCAGCAGCCCAGACCAGGGGCACAATTCACCCCTCCACTTT. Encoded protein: CASSPDQGHNSPLHF.

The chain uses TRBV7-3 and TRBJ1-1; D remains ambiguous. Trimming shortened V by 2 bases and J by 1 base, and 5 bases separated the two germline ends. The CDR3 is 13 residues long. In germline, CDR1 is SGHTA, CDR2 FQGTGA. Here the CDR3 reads CASSLWENTEAFF. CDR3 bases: TGTGCCAGCAGCTTATGGGAGAACACTGAAGCTTTCTTT. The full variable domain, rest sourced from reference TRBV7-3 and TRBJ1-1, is GAGVSQTPSNKVTEKGKYVELRCDPISGHTALYWYRQSLGQGPEFLIYFQGTGAADDSGLPNDRFFAVRPEGSVSTLKIQRTERGDSAVYLCASSLWENTEAFFGQGTRLTVV.

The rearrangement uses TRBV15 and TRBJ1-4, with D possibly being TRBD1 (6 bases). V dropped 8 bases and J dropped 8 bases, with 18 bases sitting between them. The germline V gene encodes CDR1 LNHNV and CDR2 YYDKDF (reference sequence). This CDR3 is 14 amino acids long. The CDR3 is CATSGAPGNEKLFF. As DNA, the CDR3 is TGTGCCACCTCGGGGGCCCCTGGAAACGAAAAACTGTTTTTT.

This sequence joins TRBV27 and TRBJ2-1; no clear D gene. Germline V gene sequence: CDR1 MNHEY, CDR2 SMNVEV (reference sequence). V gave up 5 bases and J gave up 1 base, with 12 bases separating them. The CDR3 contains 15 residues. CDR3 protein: CASSVAGPSYNEQFF. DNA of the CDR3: TGTGCCAGCAGTGTAGCCGGTCCTTCCTACAATGAGCAGTTCTTC.

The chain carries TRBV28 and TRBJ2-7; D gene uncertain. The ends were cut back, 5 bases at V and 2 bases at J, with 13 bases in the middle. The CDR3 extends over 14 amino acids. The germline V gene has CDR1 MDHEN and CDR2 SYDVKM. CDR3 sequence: CASSLDGPTYEQYF. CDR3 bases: TGTGCCAGCAGTCTCGACGGCCCCACCTACGAGCAGTACTTC.

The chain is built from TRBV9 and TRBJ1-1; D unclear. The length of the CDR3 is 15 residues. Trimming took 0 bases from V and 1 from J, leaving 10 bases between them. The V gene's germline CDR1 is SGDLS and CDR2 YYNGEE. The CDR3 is CASSVVDAGNTEAFF. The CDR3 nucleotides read TGTGCCAGCAGCGTAGTTGATGCGGGGAACACTGAAGCTTTCTTT.

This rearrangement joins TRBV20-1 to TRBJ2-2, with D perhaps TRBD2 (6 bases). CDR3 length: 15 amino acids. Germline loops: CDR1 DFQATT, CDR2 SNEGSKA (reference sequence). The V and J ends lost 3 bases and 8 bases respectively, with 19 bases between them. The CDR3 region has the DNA TGCAGTGCTAGTTTCCGCGGGACGGGTCGAGGGGAGCTGTTTTTT. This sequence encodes CSASFRGTGRGELFF.

The CDR3 coding sequence is TGTGCCTGGGGGGACTACCAGACCTACGAGCAGTACTTC. Translated, it gives CAWGDYQTYEQYF. The V and J genes are TRBV30 and TRBJ2-7; 7 bases are shared with TRBD2. V shed 5 bases, J shed 2 bases, and the junction held 6 bases outside the gene matches. This CDR3 is built from 13 residues. From germline, CDR1 is GTSNPN and CDR2 SVGIG (reference sequence). The variable domain in full, with the rest retrieved from reference TRBV30 and TRBJ2-7, is SQTIHQWPATLVQPVGSPLSLECTVEGTSNPNLYWYRQAAGRGLQLLFYSVGIGQISSEVPQNLSASRPQDRQFILSSKKLLLSDSGFYLCAWGDYQTYEQYFGPGTRLTVT.